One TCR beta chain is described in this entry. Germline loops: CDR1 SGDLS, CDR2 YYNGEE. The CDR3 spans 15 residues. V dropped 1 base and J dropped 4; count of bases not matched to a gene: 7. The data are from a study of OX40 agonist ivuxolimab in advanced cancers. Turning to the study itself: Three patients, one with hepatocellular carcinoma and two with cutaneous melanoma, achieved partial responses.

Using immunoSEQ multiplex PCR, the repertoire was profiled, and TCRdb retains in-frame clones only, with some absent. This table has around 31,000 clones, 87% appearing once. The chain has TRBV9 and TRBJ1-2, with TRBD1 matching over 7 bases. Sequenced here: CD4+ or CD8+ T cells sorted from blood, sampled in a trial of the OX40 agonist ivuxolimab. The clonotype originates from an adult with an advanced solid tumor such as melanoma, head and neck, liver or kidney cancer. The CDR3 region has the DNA TGTGCCAGCAGCGTACCACTTACAGGGGTCTATGGCTACACCTTC. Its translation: CASSVPLTGVYGYTF.